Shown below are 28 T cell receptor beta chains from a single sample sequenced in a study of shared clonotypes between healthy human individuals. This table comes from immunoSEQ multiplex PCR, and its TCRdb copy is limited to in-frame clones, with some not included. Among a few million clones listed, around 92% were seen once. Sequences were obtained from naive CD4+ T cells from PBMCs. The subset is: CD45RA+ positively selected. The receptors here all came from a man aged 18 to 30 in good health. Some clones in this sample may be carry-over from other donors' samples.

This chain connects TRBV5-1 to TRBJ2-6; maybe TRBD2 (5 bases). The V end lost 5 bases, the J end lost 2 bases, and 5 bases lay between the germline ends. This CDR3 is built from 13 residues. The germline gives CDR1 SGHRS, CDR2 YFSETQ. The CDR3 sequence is CASREAGANVLTF. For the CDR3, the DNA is TGCGCCAGCAGGGAGGCTGGGGCCAACGTCCTGACTTTC.

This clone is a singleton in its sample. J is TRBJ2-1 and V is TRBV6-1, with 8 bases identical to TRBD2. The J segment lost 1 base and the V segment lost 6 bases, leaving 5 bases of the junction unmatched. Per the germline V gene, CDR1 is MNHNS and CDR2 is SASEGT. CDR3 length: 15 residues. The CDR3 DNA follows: TGTGCCAGCAGCAGGACTAGCTCATCCTACAATGAGCAGTTCTTC. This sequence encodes CASSRTSSSYNEQFF.

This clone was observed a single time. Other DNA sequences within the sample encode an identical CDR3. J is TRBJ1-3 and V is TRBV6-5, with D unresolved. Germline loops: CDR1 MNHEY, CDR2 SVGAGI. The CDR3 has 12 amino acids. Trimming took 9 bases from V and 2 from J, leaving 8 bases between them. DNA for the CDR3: TGTGCCAGTAGGTCCCCTGGAAACACCATATATTTT. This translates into CASRSPGNTIYF.

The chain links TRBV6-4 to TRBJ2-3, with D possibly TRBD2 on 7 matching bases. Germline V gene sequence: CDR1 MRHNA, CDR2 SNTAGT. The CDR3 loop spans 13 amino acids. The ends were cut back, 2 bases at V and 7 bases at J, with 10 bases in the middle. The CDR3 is CASSDEGGNTQYF. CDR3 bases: TGTGCCAGCAGTGACGAGGGGGGGAATACGCAGTATTTT.

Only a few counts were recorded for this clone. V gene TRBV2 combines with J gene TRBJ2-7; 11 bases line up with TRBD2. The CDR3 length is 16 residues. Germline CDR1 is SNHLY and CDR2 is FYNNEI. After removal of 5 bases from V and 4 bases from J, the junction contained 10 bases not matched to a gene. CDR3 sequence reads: CASSRGLAGGPYEQYF. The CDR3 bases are TGTGCCAGCAGTAGGGGTTTAGCGGGAGGGCCTTACGAGCAGTACTTC.

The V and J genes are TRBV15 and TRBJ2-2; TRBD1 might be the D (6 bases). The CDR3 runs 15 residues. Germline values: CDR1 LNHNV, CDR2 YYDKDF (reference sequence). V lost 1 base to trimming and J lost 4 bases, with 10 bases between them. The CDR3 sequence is CATSRASGVTGELFF. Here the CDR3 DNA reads TGTGCCACCAGCAGAGCGTCAGGGGTCACCGGGGAGCTGTTTTTT.

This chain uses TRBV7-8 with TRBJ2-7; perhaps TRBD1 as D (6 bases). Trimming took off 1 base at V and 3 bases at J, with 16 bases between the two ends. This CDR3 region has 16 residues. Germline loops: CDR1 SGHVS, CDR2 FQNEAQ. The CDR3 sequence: CASSLETVGANYEQYF. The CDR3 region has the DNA TGTGCCAGCAGCTTAGAGACAGTGGGGGCCAACTACGAGCAGTACTTC.

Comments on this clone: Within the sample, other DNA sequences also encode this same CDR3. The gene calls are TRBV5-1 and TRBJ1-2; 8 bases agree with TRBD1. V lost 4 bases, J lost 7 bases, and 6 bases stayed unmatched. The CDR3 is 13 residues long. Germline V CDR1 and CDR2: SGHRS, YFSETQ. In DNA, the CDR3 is TGCGCCAGCAGCCCCGACAGGGGAGGTGGCTACACCTTC. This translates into CASSPDRGGGYTF.

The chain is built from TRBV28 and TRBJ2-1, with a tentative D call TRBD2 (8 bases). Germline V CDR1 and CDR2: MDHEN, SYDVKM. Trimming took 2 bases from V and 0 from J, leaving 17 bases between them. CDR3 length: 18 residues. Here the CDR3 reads CASSLRAGRGHSYNEQFF. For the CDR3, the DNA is TGTGCCAGCAGTTTAAGGGCCGGGAGGGGGCACTCCTACAATGAGCAGTTCTTC.

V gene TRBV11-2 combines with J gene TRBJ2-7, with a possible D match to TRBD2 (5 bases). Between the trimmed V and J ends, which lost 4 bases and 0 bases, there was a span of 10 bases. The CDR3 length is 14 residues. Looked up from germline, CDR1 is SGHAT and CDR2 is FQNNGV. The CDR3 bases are TGTGCCAGCAGCTCCCACGGGGTCTCCTACGAGCAGTACTTC. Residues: CASSSHGVSYEQYF.

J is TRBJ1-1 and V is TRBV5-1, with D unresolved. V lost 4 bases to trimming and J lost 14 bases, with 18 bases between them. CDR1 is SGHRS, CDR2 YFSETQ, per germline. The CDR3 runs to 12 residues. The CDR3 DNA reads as TGCGCCAGCAGCACACGATCAGGTCTCGCCTTCTTT. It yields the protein CASSTRSGLAFF.

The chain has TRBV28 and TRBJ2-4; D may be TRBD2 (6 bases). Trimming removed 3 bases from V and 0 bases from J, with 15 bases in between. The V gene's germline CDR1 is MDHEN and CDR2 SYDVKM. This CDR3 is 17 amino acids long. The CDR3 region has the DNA TGTGCCAGCAGTTTGAGGGACTGGTCCGTAGCCAAAAACATTCAGTACTTC. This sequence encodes CASSLRDWSVAKNIQYF.

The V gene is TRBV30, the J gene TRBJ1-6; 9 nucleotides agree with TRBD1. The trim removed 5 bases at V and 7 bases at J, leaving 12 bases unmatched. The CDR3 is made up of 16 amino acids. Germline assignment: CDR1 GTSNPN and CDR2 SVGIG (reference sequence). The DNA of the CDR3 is TGTGCCTGGCGTCTACCGGGGGGACAGGGAAATTCACCCCTCCACTTT. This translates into CAWRLPGGQGNSPLHF. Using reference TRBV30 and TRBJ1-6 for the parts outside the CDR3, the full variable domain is SQTIHQWPATLVQPVGSPLSLECTVEGTSNPNLYWYRQAAGRGLQLLFYSVGIGQISSEVPQNLSASRPQDRQFILSSKKLLLSDSGFYLCAWRLPGGQGNSPLHFGNGTRLTVT.

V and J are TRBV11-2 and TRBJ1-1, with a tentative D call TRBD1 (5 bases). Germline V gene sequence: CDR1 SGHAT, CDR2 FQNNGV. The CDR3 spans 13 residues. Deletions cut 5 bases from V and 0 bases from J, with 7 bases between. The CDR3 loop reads CASSQTVNTEAFF. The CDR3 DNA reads TGTGCCAGCAGCCAGACAGTGAACACTGAAGCTTTCTTT.

The CDR3 loop is CASSLGPPTQYF. As DNA, the CDR3 is TGTGCCAGCAGCTTAGGCCCCCCGACGCAGTATTTT. V gene TRBV11-2 combines with J gene TRBJ2-3; D uncertain. V gave up 1 base and J gave up 9 bases, with 8 bases separating them. This CDR3 has 12 residues. Per germline, CDR1 SGHAT and CDR2 FQNNGV. The whole variable domain, filled in from reference TRBV11-2 and TRBJ2-3, reads EAGVAQSPRYKIIEKRQSVAFWCNPISGHATLYWYQQILGQGPKLLIQFQNNGVVDDSQLPKDRFSAERLKGVDSTLKIQPAKLEDSAVYLCASSLGPPTQYFGPGTRLTVL.

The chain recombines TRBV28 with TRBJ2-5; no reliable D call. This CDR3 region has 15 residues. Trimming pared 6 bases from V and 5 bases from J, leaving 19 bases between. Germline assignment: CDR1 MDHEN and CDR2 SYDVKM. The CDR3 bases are TGTGCCAGCAGCCCTACGTGGGCTTCTCAGGAGACCCAGTACTTC. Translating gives CASSPTWASQETQYF.

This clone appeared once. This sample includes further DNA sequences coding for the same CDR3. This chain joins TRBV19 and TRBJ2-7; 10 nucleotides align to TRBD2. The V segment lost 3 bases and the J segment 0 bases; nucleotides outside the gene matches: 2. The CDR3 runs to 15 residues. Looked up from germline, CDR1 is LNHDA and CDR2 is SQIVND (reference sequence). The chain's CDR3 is CASSILAGGSYEQYF. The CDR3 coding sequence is TGTGCCAGTAGTATCTTAGCGGGAGGCTCCTACGAGCAGTACTTC.

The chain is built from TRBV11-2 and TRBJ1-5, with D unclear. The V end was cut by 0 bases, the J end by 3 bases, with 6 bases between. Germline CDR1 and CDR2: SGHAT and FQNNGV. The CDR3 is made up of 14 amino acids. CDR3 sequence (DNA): TGTGCCAGCAGCTTAGAGATATCCAATCAGCCCCAGCATTTT. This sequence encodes CASSLEISNQPQHF.

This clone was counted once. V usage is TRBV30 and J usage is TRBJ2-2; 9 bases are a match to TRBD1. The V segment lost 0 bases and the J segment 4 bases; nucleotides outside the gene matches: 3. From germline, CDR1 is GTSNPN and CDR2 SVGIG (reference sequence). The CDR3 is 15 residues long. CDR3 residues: CAWSVRQGVTGELFF. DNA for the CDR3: TGTGCCTGGAGTGTTCGACAGGGGGTCACCGGGGAGCTGTTTTTT. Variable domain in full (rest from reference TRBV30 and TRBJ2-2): SQTIHQWPATLVQPVGSPLSLECTVEGTSNPNLYWYRQAAGRGLQLLFYSVGIGQISSEVPQNLSASRPQDRQFILSSKKLLLSDSGFYLCAWSVRQGVTGELFFGEGSRLTVL.

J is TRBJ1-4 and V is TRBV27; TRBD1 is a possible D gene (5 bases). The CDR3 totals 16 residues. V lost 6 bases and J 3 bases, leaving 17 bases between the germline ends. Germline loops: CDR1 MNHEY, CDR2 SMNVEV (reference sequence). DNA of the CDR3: TGTGCCAGCAGGCGCGACAGTTCGGGGTCTAATGAAAAACTGTTTTTT. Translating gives CASRRDSSGSNEKLFF.

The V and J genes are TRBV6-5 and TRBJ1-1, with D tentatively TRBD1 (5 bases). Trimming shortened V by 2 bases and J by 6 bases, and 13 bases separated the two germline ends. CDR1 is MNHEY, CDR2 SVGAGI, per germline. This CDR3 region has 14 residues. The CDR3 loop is CASSYPGGNPEAFF. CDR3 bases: TGTGCCAGCAGTTACCCGGGGGGAAATCCTGAAGCTTTCTTT.

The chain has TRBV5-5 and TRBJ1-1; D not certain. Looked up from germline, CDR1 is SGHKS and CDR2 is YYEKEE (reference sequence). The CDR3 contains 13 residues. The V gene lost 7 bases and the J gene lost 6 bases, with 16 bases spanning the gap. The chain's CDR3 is CASGIPSDPEAFF. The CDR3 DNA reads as TGTGCCAGCGGAATTCCGTCGGACCCTGAAGCTTTCTTT.

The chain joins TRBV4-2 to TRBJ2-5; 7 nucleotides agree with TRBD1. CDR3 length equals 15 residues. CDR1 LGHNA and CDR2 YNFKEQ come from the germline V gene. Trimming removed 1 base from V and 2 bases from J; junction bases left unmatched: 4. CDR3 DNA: TGTGCCAGCAGCCAAGTCCTGGGACAGCAAGAGACCCAGTACTTC. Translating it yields CASSQVLGQQETQYF.

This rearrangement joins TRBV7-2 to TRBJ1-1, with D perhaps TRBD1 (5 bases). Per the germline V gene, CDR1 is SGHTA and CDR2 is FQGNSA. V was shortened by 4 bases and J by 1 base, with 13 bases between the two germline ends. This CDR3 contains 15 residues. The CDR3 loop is CASSSLGVRNTEAFF. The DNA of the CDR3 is TGTGCCAGCAGCTCCCTGGGGGTCAGGAACACTGAAGCTTTCTTT.

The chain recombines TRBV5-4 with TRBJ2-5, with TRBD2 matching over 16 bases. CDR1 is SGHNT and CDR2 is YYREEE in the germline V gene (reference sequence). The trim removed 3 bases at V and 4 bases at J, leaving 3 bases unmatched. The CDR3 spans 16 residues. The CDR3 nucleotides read TGTGCCAGCAGCTCGGGACTAGCGGGAGGGTTAGAGACCCAGTACTTC. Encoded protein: CASSSGLAGGLETQYF.

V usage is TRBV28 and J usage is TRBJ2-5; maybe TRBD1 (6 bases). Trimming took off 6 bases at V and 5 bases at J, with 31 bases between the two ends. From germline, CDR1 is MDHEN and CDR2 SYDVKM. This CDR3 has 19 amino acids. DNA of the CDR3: TGTGCCAGCAGCCCAAATCGTGGGAGCTTTAGGGGGAGCGGCGAGACCCAGTACTTC. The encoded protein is CASSPNRGSFRGSGETQYF.

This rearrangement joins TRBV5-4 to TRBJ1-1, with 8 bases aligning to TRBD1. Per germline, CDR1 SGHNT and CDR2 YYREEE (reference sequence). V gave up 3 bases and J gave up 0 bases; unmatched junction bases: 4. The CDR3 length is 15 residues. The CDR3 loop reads CASSSPGQVNTEAFF. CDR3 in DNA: TGTGCCAGCAGCTCGCCGGGACAGGTGAACACTGAAGCTTTCTTT. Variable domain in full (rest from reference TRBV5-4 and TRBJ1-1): ETGVTQSPTHLIKTRGQQVTLRCSSQSGHNTVSWYQQALGQGPQFIFQYYREEENGRGNFPPRFSGLQFPNYSSELNVNALELDDSALYLCASSSPGQVNTEAFFGQGTRLTVV.

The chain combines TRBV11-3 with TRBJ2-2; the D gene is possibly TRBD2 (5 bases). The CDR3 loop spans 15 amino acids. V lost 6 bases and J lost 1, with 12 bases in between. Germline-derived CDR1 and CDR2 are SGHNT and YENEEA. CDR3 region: CASSPQRQNTGELFF. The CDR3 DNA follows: TGTGCCAGCAGTCCTCAGCGGCAGAACACCGGGGAGCTGTTTTTT.